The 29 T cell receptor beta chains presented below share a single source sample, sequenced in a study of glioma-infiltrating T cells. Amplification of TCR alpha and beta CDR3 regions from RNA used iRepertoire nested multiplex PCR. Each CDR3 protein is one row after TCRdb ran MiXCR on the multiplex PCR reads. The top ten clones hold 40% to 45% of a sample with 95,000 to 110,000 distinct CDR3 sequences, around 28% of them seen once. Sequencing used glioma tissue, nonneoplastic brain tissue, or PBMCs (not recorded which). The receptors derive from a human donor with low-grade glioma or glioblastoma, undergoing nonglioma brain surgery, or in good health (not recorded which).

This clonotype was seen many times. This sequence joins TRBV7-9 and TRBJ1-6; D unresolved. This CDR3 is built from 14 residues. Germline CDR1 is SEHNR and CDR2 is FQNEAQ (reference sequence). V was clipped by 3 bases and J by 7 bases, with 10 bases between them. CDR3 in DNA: TGTGCCAGCAGCTTCGGAGACGCAAATTCACCCCTCCACTTT. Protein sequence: CASSFGDANSPLHF.

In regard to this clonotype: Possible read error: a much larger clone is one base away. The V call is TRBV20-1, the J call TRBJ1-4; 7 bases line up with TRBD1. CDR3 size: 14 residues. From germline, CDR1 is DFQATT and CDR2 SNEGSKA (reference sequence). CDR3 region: CSANPGQLNENLFF. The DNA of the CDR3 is TGCAGTGCTAACCCGGGACAGCTTAATGAAAACCTGTTTTTT.

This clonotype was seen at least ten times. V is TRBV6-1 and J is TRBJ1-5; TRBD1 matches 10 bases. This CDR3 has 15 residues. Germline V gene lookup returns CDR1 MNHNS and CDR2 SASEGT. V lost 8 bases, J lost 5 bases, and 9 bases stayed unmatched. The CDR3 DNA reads TGTGCCAGCCTGGGGACAGGGGAATATCATCAGCCCCAGCATTTT. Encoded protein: CASLGTGEYHQPQHF.

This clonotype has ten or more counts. As DNA, the CDR3 is TGTGCCAGCAGTGAGAACACAGGATCCTACGAGCAGTACTTC. Its translation: CASSENTGSYEQYF. The chain is built from TRBV25-1 and TRBJ2-7; the D gene is possibly TRBD1 (5 bases). V gave up 3 bases and J gave up 1 base, with 10 bases separating them. The CDR3 is 14 residues long. The germline V gene has CDR1 MGHDK and CDR2 SYGVNS.

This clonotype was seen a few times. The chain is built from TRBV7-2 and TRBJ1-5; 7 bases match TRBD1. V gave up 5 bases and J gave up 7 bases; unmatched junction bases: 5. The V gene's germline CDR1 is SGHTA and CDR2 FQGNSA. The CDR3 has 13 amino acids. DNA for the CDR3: TGTGCCAGCAGCACCCAGGACAGGCAGCCCCAGCATTTT. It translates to CASSTQDRQPQHF.

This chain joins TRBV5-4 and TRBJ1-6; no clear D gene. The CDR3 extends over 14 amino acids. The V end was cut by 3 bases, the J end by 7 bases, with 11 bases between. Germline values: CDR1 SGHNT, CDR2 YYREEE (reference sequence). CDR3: CASSSQQQNSPLHF. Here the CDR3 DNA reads TGTGCCAGCAGCTCCCAACAACAAAATTCACCCCTCCACTTT. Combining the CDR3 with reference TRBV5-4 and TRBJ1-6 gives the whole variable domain ETGVTQSPTHLIKTRGQQVTLRCSSQSGHNTVSWYQQALGQGPQFIFQYYREEENGRGNFPPRFSGLQFPNYSSELNVNALELDDSALYLCASSSQQQNSPLHFGNGTRLTVT.

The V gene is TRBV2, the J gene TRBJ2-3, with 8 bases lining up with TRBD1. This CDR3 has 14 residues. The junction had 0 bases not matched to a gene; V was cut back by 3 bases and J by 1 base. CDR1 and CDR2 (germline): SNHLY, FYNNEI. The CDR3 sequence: CASSEGQGTDTQYF. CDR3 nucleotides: TGTGCCAGCAGTGAGGGACAGGGCACAGATACGCAGTATTTT. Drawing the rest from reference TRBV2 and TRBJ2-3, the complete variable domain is EPEVTQTPSHQVTQMGQEVILRCVPISNHLYFYWYRQILGQKVEFLVSFYNNEISEKSEIFDDQFSVERPDGSNFTLKIRSTKLEDSAMYFCASSEGQGTDTQYFGPGTRLTVL.

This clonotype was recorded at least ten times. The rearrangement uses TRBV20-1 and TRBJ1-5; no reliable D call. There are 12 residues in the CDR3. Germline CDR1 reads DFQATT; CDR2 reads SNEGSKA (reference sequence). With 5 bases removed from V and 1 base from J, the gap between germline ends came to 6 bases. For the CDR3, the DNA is TGCAGTGCTCGGGAGAGCAATCAGCCCCAGCATTTT. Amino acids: CSARESNQPQHF.

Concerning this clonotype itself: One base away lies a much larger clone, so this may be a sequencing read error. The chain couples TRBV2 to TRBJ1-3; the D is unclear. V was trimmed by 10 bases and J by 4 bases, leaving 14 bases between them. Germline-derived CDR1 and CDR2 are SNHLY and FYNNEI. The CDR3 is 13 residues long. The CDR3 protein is CATEGSFGNTIYF. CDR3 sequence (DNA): TGTGCCACCGAGGGCAGCTTCGGAAACACCATATATTTT.

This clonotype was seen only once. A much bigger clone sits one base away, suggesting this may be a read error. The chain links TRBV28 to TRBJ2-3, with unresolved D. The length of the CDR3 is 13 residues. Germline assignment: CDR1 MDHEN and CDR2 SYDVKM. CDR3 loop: CAISAPSTYTQYF. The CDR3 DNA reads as TGTGCCATCAGTGCCCCCAGCACATATACGCAGTATTTT.

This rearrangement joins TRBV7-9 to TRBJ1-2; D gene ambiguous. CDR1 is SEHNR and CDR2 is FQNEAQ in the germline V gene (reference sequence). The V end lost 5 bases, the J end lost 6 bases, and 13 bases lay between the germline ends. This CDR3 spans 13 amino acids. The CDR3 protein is CASSRTSPNGYTF. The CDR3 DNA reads TGTGCCAGCAGCCGGACCTCCCCCAATGGCTACACCTTC.

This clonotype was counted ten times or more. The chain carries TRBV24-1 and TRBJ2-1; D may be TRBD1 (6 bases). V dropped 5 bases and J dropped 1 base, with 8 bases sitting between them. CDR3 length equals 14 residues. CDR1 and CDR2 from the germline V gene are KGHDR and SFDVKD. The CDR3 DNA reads TGTGCCACCAGTGGTCAGGGGTCCTACAATGAGCAGTTCTTC. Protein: CATSGQGSYNEQFF.

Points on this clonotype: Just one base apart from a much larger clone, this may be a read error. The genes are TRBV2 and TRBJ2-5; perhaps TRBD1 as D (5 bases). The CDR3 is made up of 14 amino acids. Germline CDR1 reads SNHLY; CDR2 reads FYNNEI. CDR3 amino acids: CASSGVRGDETKYF. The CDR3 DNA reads TGTGCCAGCAGTGGGGTTAGGGGCGACGAGACCAAGTACTTC.

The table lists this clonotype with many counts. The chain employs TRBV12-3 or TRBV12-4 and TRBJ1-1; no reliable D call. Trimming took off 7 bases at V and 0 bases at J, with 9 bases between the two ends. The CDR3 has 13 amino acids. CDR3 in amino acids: CASTGSLNTEAFF. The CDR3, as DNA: TGTGCCAGCACTGGGTCACTGAACACTGAAGCTTTCTTT.

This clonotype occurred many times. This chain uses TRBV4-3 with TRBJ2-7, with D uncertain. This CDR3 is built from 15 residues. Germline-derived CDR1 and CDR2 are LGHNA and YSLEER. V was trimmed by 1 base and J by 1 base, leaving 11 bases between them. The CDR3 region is CASSQVGRGSYEQYF. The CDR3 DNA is TGCGCCAGCAGCCAAGTTGGTCGCGGTTCCTACGAGCAGTACTTC.

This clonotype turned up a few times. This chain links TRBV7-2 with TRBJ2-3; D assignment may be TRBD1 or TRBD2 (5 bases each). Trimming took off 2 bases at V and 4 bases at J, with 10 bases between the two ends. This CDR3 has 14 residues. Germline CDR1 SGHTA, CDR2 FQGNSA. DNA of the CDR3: TGTGCCAGCAGCTTATATCGGGGCCCAGATACGCAGTATTTT. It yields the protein CASSLYRGPDTQYF. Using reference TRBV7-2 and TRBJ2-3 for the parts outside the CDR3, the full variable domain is GAGVSQSPSNKVTEKGKDVELRCDPISGHTALYWYRQSLGQGLEFLIYFQGNSAPDKSGLPSDRFSAERTGGSVSTLTIQRTQQEDSAVYLCASSLYRGPDTQYFGPGTRLTVL.

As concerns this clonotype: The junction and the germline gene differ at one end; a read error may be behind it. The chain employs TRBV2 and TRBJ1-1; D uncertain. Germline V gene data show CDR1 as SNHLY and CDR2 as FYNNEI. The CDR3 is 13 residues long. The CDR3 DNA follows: TGTGCCAGCAGGGTTGGGCTGAACACTGGAGCTTTCTTT. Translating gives CASRVGLNTGAFF.

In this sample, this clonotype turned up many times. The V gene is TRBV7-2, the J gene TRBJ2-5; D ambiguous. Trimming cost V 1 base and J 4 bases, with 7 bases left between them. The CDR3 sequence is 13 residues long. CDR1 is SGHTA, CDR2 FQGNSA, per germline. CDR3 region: CASSLVGPETQYF. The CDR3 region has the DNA TGTGCCAGCAGCTTAGTTGGTCCAGAGACCCAGTACTTC. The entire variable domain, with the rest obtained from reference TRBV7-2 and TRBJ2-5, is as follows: GAGVSQSPSNKVTEKGKDVELRCDPISGHTALYWYRQSLGQGLEFLIYFQGNSAPDKSGLPSDRFSAERTGGSVSTLTIQRTQQEDSAVYLCASSLVGPETQYFGPGTRLLVL.

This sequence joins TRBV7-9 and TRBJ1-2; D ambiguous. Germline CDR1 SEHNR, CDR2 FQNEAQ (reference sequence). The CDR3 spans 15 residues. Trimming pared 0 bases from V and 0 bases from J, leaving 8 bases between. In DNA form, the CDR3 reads TGTGCCAGCAGCTTAGCGGGGAGAACTAACTATGGCTACACCTTC. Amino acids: CASSLAGRTNYGYTF.

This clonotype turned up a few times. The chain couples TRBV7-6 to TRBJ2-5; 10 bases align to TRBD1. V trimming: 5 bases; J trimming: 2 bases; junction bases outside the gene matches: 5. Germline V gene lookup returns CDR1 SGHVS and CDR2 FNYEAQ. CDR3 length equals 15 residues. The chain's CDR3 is CASSTGQGTQETQYF. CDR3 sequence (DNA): TGTGCCAGCAGCACGGGACAGGGGACTCAAGAGACCCAGTACTTC.

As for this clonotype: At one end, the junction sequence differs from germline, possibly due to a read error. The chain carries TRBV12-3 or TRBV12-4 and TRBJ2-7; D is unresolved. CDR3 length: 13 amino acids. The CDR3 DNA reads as TGTGCCGGCAGTTTAGGTTGGCCCTACGAGCAGTACTTC. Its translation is CAGSLGWPYEQYF.

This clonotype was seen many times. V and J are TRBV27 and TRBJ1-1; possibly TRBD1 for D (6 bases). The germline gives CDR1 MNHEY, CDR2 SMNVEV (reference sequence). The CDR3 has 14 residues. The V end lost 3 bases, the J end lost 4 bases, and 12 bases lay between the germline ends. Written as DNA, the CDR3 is TGTGCCAGCAGTTTTGGGGGGGCGGGCACTGAAGCTTTCTTT. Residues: CASSFGGAGTEAFF.

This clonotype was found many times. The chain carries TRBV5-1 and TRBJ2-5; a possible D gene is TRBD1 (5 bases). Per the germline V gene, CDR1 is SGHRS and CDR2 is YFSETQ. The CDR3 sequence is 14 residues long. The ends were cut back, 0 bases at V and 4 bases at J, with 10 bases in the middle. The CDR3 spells CASSLGGPPETQYF. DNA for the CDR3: TGCGCCAGCAGCTTGGGGGGCCCCCCAGAGACCCAGTACTTC.

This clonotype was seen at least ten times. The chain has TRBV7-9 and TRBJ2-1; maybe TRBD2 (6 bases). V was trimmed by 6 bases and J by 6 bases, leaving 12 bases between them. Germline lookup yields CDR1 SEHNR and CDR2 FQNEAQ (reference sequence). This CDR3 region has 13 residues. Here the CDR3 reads CASRSGARNEQFF. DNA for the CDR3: TGTGCCAGCAGATCGGGAGCCCGCAATGAGCAGTTCTTC.

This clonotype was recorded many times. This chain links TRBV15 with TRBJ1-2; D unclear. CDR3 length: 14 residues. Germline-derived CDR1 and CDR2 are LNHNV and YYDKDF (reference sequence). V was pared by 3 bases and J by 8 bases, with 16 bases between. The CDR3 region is CATSRVRWGDGYTF. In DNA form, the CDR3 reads TGTGCCACCAGCAGGGTGAGGTGGGGAGACGGCTACACCTTC.

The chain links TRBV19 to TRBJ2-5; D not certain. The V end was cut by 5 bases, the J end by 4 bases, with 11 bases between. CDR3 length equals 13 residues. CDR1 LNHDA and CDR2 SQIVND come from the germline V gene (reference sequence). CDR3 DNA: TGTGCCAGTAGTGCCGACTCATCAGAGACCCAGTACTTC. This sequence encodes CASSADSSETQYF.

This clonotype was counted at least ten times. CDR3 protein: CASSKQGGTNQPQHF. The CDR3 coding sequence is TGTGCCAGCAGCAAACAGGGGGGTACAAATCAGCCCCAGCATTTT. This sequence joins TRBV6-1 and TRBJ1-5, with TRBD1 matching over 8 bases. Germline CDR1 and CDR2: MNHNS and SASEGT. The CDR3 is 15 amino acids. The V segment lost 6 bases and the J segment 4 bases; nucleotides outside the gene matches: 8.

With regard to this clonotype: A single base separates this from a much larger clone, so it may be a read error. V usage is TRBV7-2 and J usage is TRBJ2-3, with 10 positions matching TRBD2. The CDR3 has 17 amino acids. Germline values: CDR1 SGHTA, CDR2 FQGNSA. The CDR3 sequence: CARSSQSWTSGSDTQYF. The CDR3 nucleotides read TGTGCCAGAAGCTCGCAAAGTTGGACTAGCGGTTCAGATACGCAGTATTTT. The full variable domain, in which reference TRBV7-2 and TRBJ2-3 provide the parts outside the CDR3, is GAGVSQSPSNKVTEKGKDVELRCDPISGHTALYWYRQSLGQGLEFLIYFQGNSAPDKSGLPSDRFSAERTGGSVSTLTIQRTQQEDSAVYLCARSSQSWTSGSDTQYFGPGTRLTVL.

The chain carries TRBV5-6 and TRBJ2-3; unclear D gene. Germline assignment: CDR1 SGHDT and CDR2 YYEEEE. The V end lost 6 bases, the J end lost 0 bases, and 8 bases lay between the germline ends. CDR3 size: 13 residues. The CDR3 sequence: CASNIGSTDTQYF. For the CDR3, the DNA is TGTGCCAGCAACATCGGGAGCACAGATACGCAGTATTTT.